This paragraph reports one T cell receptor (beta chain). This specimen belongs to a study of blood T cell repertoires in COVID-19. Study-wide context: Acute and convalescent COVID-19 samples came from the United States, Italy and Spain. Nucleic acid was either cDNA or gDNA, and it came from T cells, B-cell-depleted T cells, or PBMCs.

Original analysis: Amplification with reference gene primers provided the estimates of nucleated cell counts. Data came from immunoSEQ multiplex PCR; TCRdb stores just in-frame clones and leaves some out. Clone size and V and J calls were adopted from that table, with D and trimming inferred from the DNA. The data contain hundreds of thousands of clones, under 90% of them singletons. Source material: peripheral blood. This TCR was recovered from a woman in her 40s with active or convalescent COVID-19.

CDR3 in amino acids: CASIGTGDRGTEAFF. CDR3 in DNA: TGTGCCAGCATCGGAACAGGGGATAGGGGCACTGAAGCTTTCTTT. This chain links TRBV11-2 with TRBJ1-1, with 7 nucleotides matching TRBD1. V gave up 7 bases and J gave up 4 bases; unmatched junction bases: 12. The CDR3 loop spans 15 amino acids. Germline CDR1 is SGHAT and CDR2 is FQNNGV.